These T cell receptor beta chains were read from a single sample in a study of T cell repertoires in cytomegalovirus infection. Using its own MiXCR run on the reads, TCRdb lists one record per CDR3 protein. Among roughly 700,000 distinct CDR3 sequences listed, roughly a third were seen once. Their target antigens are unknown. Sequencing used cultured PBMCs, obtained from culture after CMV antigen stimulation. These receptors originate from a human donor in good health (CMV status not recorded). Some clones in this sample may be carry-over from other donors' samples. Each CDR3 is given with its conserved first and last residue. Each record gives: J gene, D gene, V gene, clone size, CDR3 length, CDR3 DNA, CDR3 protein. A D gene is named only where the DNA matches it firmly. Part of the rows lack a size; the others show once, few, many or a class for expanded clones.

TRBJ2-1,.,TRBV6-1,few,15,TGTGCCAGCAGTGGTCGGACCGCCTGGTCCAATGAGCAGTTCTTC,CASSGRTAWSNEQFF
TRBJ2-1,TRBD2,TRBV6-5,few,17,TGTGCCGGGCCGGGGAGCGGGGGAACCAACTCCTACAATGAGCAGTTCTTC,CAGPGSGGTNSYNEQFF
TRBJ2-3,.,TRBV11-1,few,13,TGTGCCAGCAGCTTACAGGGAAAAGATACGCAGTATTTT,CASSLQGKDTQYF
TRBJ2-7,.,TRBV7-8,.,16,TGTGCCAGCAGCTCCCCCCCCCCCGGGGTCGGGTACGAGCAGTACTTC,CASSSPPPGVGYEQYF
TRBJ2-3,.,TRBV7-2,many,18,TGTGCCAGCAGCTTAGTCGGAGGGGCAGGGTCTAGGACAGATACGCAGTATTTT,CASSLVGGAGSRTDTQYF
TRBJ1-4,TRBD1,TRBV4-1,.,16,TGCGCCAGCAGCCATGCTCCCGGGACAGGGAAGGAAAAACTGTTTTTT,CASSHAPGTGKEKLFF
TRBJ2-7,.,TRBV6-6,.,15,TGTGCCAGCAGTTACGAAGGTCTAAATGCCTACGAGCAGTACTTC,CASSYEGLNAYEQYF
TRBJ1-6,.,TRBV2,once,17,TGTGCCAGCAGTTTTTTCGGACAGAGCTCCTATAATTCACCCCTCCACTTT,CASSFFGQSSYNSPLHF
TRBJ2-3,.,TRBV20-1,once,14,TGCAGTGCTGTCGACGGCCTCTTAACAGATACGCAGTATTTT,CSAVDGLLTDTQYF
TRBJ2-1,.,TRBV10-3,few,16,TGTGCCATCAGTGAGAAACTGGACAGCACCTACAATGAGCAGTTCTTC,CAISEKLDSTYNEQFF
TRBJ1-6,.,TRBV6-1,.,15,TGTGCCAGCAGGCTCCTACAGGGTGGGAATTCACCCCTCCACTTT,CASRLLQGGNSPLHF
TRBJ1-6,.,TRBV7-2,many,18,TGTGCCAGCAGCACCGTACCCGGGACACGGGGATTTAATTCACCCCTCCACTTT,CASSTVPGTRGFNSPLHF
TRBJ1-2,TRBD1,TRBV10-3,.,14,TGTGCCATCAGCGGACAGGGGGTGGCTAGTGTCTACACCTTC,CAISGQGVASVYTF
TRBJ1-6,.,TRBV7-1,.,15,TGTGCCAGCAGCATTGGGGCCAGGATACATTCACCCCTCCACTTT,CASSIGARIHSPLHF
TRBJ2-3,.,TRBV28,.,17,TGTGCCAGCAGTTTATATCGAACATCCGATTCCACAGATACGCAGTATTTT,CASSLYRTSDSTDTQYF
TRBJ1-1,.,TRBV6-5,.,13,TGTGCCAGCAGTTATCCCGGCAGATTAGAAGCTTTCTTT,CASSYPGRLEAFF
TRBJ1-4,.,TRBV4-3,.,16,TGCGCCAGCAGCCAATTTTACGGGAGGGATACTGAAAAACTGTTTTTT,CASSQFYGRDTEKLFF
TRBJ2-1,TRBD2,TRBV2,.,16,TGTGCCAGCAGTGGGCCAGGGACTAGCGGGAGGGGAGAGCAGTTCTTC,CASSGPGTSGRGEQFF
TRBJ2-7,.,TRBV7-2,many,14,TGTGCCAGCAGCTTATCCAGTACGACCTACGAGCAGTACTTC,CASSLSSTTYEQYF
TRBJ2-1,.,TRBV6-6,few,14,TGTGCCAGCAGTTACTCGAGAGGGGTCCGGGAGCAGTTCTTC,CASSYSRGVREQFF
TRBJ2-7,TRBD2,TRBV4-2,few,16,TGTGCCAGCAGTCAGGTAGCGGGAGGGATCTCCTACGAGCAGTACTTC,CASSQVAGGISYEQYF
TRBJ2-1,.,TRBV19,.,18,TGTGCCAGTAGTAGAGATTTACGGGCTCACCGGGGTTACAATGAGCAGTTCTTC,CASSRDLRAHRGYNEQFF
TRBJ2-1,TRBD2,TRBV6-5,.,15,TGTGCCAGCAGAATTACGGGGGGGCTTAGCAATGAGCAGTTCTTC,CASRITGGLSNEQFF
TRBJ1-6,.,TRBV19,.,13,TGTGCCAGCGGGACCTCCTATAATTCACCCCTCCACTTT,CASGTSYNSPLHF
TRBJ2-7,TRBD2,TRBV18,.,15,TGTGCCAGCTCACCTATGGCTAGCGGTACCTACGAGCAGTACTTC,CASSPMASGTYEQYF
TRBJ2-6,.,TRBV6-6,few,18,TGTGCCAGCAGTTACTCGGTCAGGGGCCCCTCTGGGGCCAACGTCCTGACTTTC,CASSYSVRGPSGANVLTF
TRBJ1-1,.,TRBV6-1,.,14,TGTGCCAGCAGAAGGGGACACTCGAACACTGAAGCTTTCTTT,CASRRGHSNTEAFF
TRBJ1-1,.,TRBV5-1,.,14,TGCGCCAGCAGCTTGGTCACCCCTGGGACTGAAGCTTTCTTT,CASSLVTPGTEAFF
TRBJ2-7,.,TRBV7-2,.,22,TGTGCCAGCAGCTTAGATCTCGCCGGCTCCACGCCCTCCAGGGTTAGGAGAGGAGGTGTGGCATGG,CASSLDLAGSTPSRVRRGGVAW
TRBJ2-5,.,TRBV7-2,few,14,TGTGCCAGCAGCGGGAACAGGGCCGGGGAGACCCAGTACTTC,CASSGNRAGETQYF
TRBJ2-3,.,TRBV20-1,.,13,TGCAGTGCTAGAGAGATCGGGGCAGATACGCAGTATTTT,CSAREIGADTQYF
TRBJ2-7,.,TRBV18,.,13,TGTGCCAGCTCACCACAGGGCACAGCCAAGCAGTACTTC,CASSPQGTAKQYF
TRBJ2-7,.,TRBV7-2,.,12,TGTGCCAGCAGCTTCGGCCTTAACGAGCAGTACTTC,CASSFGLNEQYF
TRBJ1-5,.,TRBV7-7,few,15,TGTGCCAGCAGCTTAGAATGGCCTGGCAATCAGCCCCAGCATTTT,CASSLEWPGNQPQHF
TRBJ1-6,.,TRBV12-3/TRBV12-4,.,13,TGTGCCAGCCGGGGGCTAAGTAATTCACCCCTCCACTTT,CASRGLSNSPLHF
TRBJ1-1,TRBD1,TRBV4-3,.,15,TGCGCCAGCAGCCAACCCGGACAGGAGAACACTGAAGCTTTCTTT,CASSQPGQENTEAFF
TRBJ2-7,.,TRBV12-3/TRBV12-4,few,15,TGTGCCAGCAGTCTCCAAGGGGATATTGGCCCCGAGCAGTACTTC,CASSLQGDIGPEQYF
TRBJ2-3,TRBD2,TRBV6-5,.,15,TGTGCCAGCAGTTCACCAGCGGGAGAGACAGATACGCAGTATTTT,CASSSPAGETDTQYF
TRBJ2-2,.,TRBV5-4,few,14,TGTGCCAGCAGCCAACGGGAGACCGCCGGGGAGCTGTTTTTT,CASSQRETAGELFF
TRBJ1-6,.,TRBV9,once,15,TGTGCCAGCAGCGTCGGACAGCACTGGGGATCACCCCTCCACTTT,CASSVGQHWGSPLHF
TRBJ1-2,.,TRBV12-3/TRBV12-4,few,11,TGTGCCAGCAGAAAAAGAGATGGCTACACCTTC,CASRKRDGYTF
TRBJ1-1,TRBD1,TRBV20-1,.,13,TGCAGTGCACAACGACAGGGTCTTAGAGAAGCTTTCTTT,CSAQRQGLREAFF
TRBJ1-5,TRBD1,TRBV20-1,.,16,TGCAGTGCCCCAACCCGGACAGGGATAAGCAATCAGCCCCAGCATTTT,CSAPTRTGISNQPQHF
TRBJ2-3,.,TRBV6-5,.,15,TGTGCCAGCACTAAAGACGGATCCCCCACAGATACGCAGTATTTT,CASTKDGSPTDTQYF
TRBJ2-5,TRBD2,TRBV20-1,.,14,TGCAGTGCTAGGACCCCTGGGGGGGGAGAGACCCAGTACTTC,CSARTPGGGETQYF
TRBJ2-2,.,TRBV20-1,.,13,TGCAGTGCTAGAGTCCTAGGCACCGGGGAGCTGTTTTTT,CSARVLGTGELFF
TRBJ1-5,.,TRBV5-1,.,16,TGCGCCAGCAGCTTGGAGGGTCGGGCCGAGAATCAGCCCCAGCATTTT,CASSLEGRAENQPQHF
TRBJ1-2,TRBD1,TRBV11-2,.,15,TGTGCCAGCGTCGGATGGGACAGTACTAACTATGGCTACACCTTC,CASVGWDSTNYGYTF
TRBJ1-2,.,TRBV4-2,.,14,TGTGCCAGCAGCCAAGAGCGGGGGCTGGATGGCTACACCTTC,CASSQERGLDGYTF
TRBJ2-5,.,TRBV27,.,17,TGTGCCAGCGCGAAAAGACAGGTTACTCTTTTGGGGGAGACCCAGTACTTC,CASAKRQVTLLGETQYF
TRBJ2-5,.,TRBV15,.,15,TGTGCCACCAGCTATACAGAGACAACCGGAGAGACCCAGTACTTC,CATSYTETTGETQYF
TRBJ2-7,TRBD2,TRBV12-3/TRBV12-4,many,15,TGTGCCAGCAGTTTCAGCGGGGGGACTTCCTACGAGCAGTACTTC,CASSFSGGTSYEQYF
TRBJ1-6,.,TRBV20-1,.,16,TGCAGTGCTAGAGAACGGAAAAGCTCCTATAATTCACCCCTCCACTTT,CSARERKSSYNSPLHF
TRBJ2-2,TRBD1,TRBV12-3/TRBV12-4,few,15,TGTGCCAGCAGTTATGGGACAGGGGGGACCGGGGAGCTGTTTTTT,CASSYGTGGTGELFF
TRBJ2-1,TRBD2,TRBV7-2,.,16,TGTGCCAGCAGCTTAGTCGGGACTAGCGAGTACAATGAGCAGTTCTTC,CASSLVGTSEYNEQFF